This TCR beta chain is drawn from a study of blood T cell repertoires in COVID-19. Study as a whole: Some COVID-19 samples were acute and others convalescent; all came from the United States, Italy and Spain. The cDNA or gDNA used as material had been derived from T cells, B-cell-depleted T cells, or PBMCs.

In the original workflow: Nucleated cell number was recorded as an estimate derived from reference gene primer amplification. Assay used: immunoSEQ multiplex PCR; TCRdb lists only in-frame clones, some missing. V, J and clone size are taken as reported in that table, and D and trimming were inferred from the DNA itself. This sample has about 88,000 clones, with roughly 84% found just once. The CDR3 runs 16 residues. V lost 0 bases, J lost 2 bases, and 7 bases stayed unmatched. From germline, CDR1 is SGHRS and CDR2 YFSETQ. The TCR originated in an elderly woman with acute or convalescent COVID-19. Sequencing was performed on peripheral blood. The chain combines TRBV5-1 with TRBJ2-5; 7 bases fit TRBD2. The CDR3 region is CASSLVGGGLQETQYF. The DNA of the CDR3 is TGCGCCAGCAGCTTGGTGGGTGGGGGACTACAAGAGACCCAGTACTTC.